Presented here are 17 T cell receptor beta chains from one specimen sequenced in a study of T cells after yellow fever vaccination. Each CDR3 protein gets one entry after TCRdb re-called the 5' RACE reads with MiXCR. The repertoire holds 250,000 or so distinct CDR3 sequences, 3.6% seen once, with 19% in the top ten. This sample comprised PBMCs, obtained 15 days after the yellow fever booster vaccination. Every receptor here comes from a man between 18 and 35 years old who received the YFV17D yellow fever vaccine.

Ten or more counts support this clonotype. The rearrangement uses TRBV20-1 and TRBJ2-5, with D possibly matching TRBD2 (5 bases). Trimming removed 6 bases from V and 3 bases from J, with 11 bases in between. Germline CDR1 DFQATT, CDR2 SNEGSKA (reference sequence). CDR3 length: 12 amino acids. CDR3 DNA sequence: TGCAGTGCCCGGACTCTCAAAGAGACCCAGTACTTC. Translated: CSARTLKETQYF.

This clonotype was detected many times. The chain joins TRBV18 to TRBJ1-1, with 7 bases lining up with TRBD1. V shed 3 bases, J shed 1 base, and the junction held 11 bases outside the gene matches. This CDR3 is built from 17 residues. Germline values: CDR1 KGHSH, CDR2 LQKENI. DNA of the CDR3: TGTGCCAGCTCACCTCGCACAGGGGTGCGAACGAACACTGAAGCTTTCTTT. It translates to CASSPRTGVRTNTEAFF. Full variable domain (outside the CDR3, taken from reference TRBV18 and TRBJ1-1): NAGVMQNPRHLVRRRGQEARLRCSPMKGHSHVYWYRQLPEEGLKFMVYLQKENIIDESGMPKERFSAEFPKEGPSILRIQQVVRGDSAAYFCASSPRTGVRTNTEAFFGQGTRLTVV.

This clonotype was seen at least ten times. The genes are TRBV20-1 and TRBJ2-3; the D is unclear. CDR3 length: 13 amino acids. Trimming pared 0 bases from V and 3 bases from J, leaving 7 bases between. Looked up from germline, CDR1 is DFQATT and CDR2 is SNEGSKA (reference sequence). The CDR3 here is CSAREWATDTQYF. The CDR3 bases are TGCAGTGCTAGAGAATGGGCTACAGATACGCAGTATTTT.

This clonotype showed up many times. V is TRBV6-5 and J is TRBJ2-7; a weak D match, TRBD2 (6 bases). The CDR3 spans 16 residues. Trimming stripped 5 bases from V and 0 bases from J, with 17 bases between. The germline V gene has CDR1 MNHEY and CDR2 SVGAGI. The CDR3 here is CASSHYGRDGSYEQYF. In nucleotides, the CDR3 is TGTGCCAGCAGTCACTACGGGAGAGACGGCTCCTACGAGCAGTACTTC.

This clonotype was counted many times. The chain carries TRBV20-1 and TRBJ1-5, with D hard to call. The germline gives CDR1 DFQATT, CDR2 SNEGSKA (reference sequence). The CDR3 runs 15 residues. V lost 3 bases to trimming and J lost 0 bases, with 12 bases between them. The DNA of the CDR3 is TGCAGTGCTAGGGTGGACGACAATAGCAATCAGCCCCAGCATTTT. Translating it yields CSARVDDNSNQPQHF.

This clonotype was observed at least ten times. The chain has TRBV25-1 and TRBJ1-6, with a weak D call TRBD1 (5 bases). V lost 4 bases to trimming and J lost 10 bases, with 11 bases between them. The CDR3 extends over 13 amino acids. CDR1 is MGHDK and CDR2 is SYGVNS in the germline V gene. For the CDR3, the DNA is TGTGCCAGCAGTGTCATTGAGGGGTCACCCCTCCACTTT. It yields the protein CASSVIEGSPLHF.

At least ten counts were recorded for this clonotype. This sequence joins TRBV7-6 and TRBJ2-5, with 7 positions matching TRBD1. V gave up 6 bases and J gave up 1 base; unmatched junction bases: 5. The germline V gene has CDR1 SGHVS and CDR2 FNYEAQ. The CDR3 has 14 residues. CDR3 amino acids: CASRAGGPQETQYF. The CDR3 DNA reads TGTGCCAGCAGAGCAGGGGGTCCCCAAGAGACCCAGTACTTC.

At least ten counts were recorded for this clonotype. The chain is built from TRBV5-1 and TRBJ2-5; 7 bases are a match to TRBD1. V shed 4 bases and J 5 bases; nucleotides not matched to a gene: 17. CDR3 length equals 17 residues. CDR1 is SGHRS and CDR2 is YFSETQ in the germline V gene. The DNA for the CDR3 is TGCGCCAGCAGCATCCTTGGGCGGACAGGAGACCGGGAGACCCAGTACTTC. Protein: CASSILGRTGDRETQYF.

This clonotype was observed at least ten times. Here the CDR3 reads CASSLYGSSNNSPLHF. The CDR3 DNA reads TGCGCCAGCAGCTTGTACGGGTCCTCGAATAATTCACCCCTCCACTTT. The chain couples TRBV5-1 to TRBJ1-6; D gene ambiguous. V was cut by 1 base and J by 5 bases, with 13 bases left in between. Germline-derived CDR1 and CDR2 are SGHRS and YFSETQ. This CDR3 comprises 16 residues.

This clonotype was seen at least ten times. The genes are TRBV24-1 and TRBJ1-2; TRBD1 matches at 9 bases. V was clipped by 5 bases and J by 6 bases; unmatched bases: 3. Germline V gene lookup returns CDR1 KGHDR and CDR2 SFDVKD. CDR3 length: 13 amino acids. The CDR3 sequence: CATSGRDRDGYTF. As DNA, the CDR3 is TGTGCCACCAGTGGACGGGACAGGGATGGCTACACCTTC.

At least ten counts were recorded for this clonotype. The chain has TRBV6-2 or TRBV6-3 and TRBJ2-4; D call uncertain. V lost 4 bases and J 0 bases, leaving 10 bases between the germline ends. The CDR3 extends over 15 amino acids. From germline, CDR1 is MNHEY and CDR2 SVGEGT. CDR3 loop: CASSFRALAKNIQYF. The CDR3 DNA reads TGTGCCAGCAGTTTTCGAGCCTTAGCCAAAAACATTCAGTACTTC.

The table lists this clonotype with many counts. This chain connects TRBV4-2 to TRBJ1-1, with a weak D call TRBD1 (5 bases). CDR1 LGHNA and CDR2 YNFKEQ come from the germline V gene. CDR3 length: 15 amino acids. Trimming shortened V by 0 bases and J by 1 base, and 9 bases separated the two germline ends. CDR3: CASSQDQRGNTEAFF. The CDR3 coding sequence is TGTGCCAGCAGCCAAGATCAAAGGGGGAACACTGAAGCTTTCTTT.

This clonotype was observed many times. The CDR3 region has the DNA TGTGCCGAACGCGGGACTAGCGGGGGGGATGAGCAGTTCTTC. Amino acids: CAERGTSGGDEQFF. The V call is TRBV5-8, the J call TRBJ2-1; TRBD2 matches at 16 bases. This CDR3 is 14 amino acids long. Germline lookup yields CDR1 SGHTS and CDR2 YDEGEE. J lost 8 bases, V lost 10 bases, and 6 bases had no gene match.

At least ten counts were recorded for this clonotype. The chain employs TRBV11-2 and TRBJ1-5, with 9 bases aligning to TRBD1. The trim removed 1 base at V and 9 bases at J, leaving 4 bases unmatched. CDR1 and CDR2 from the germline V gene are SGHAT and FQNNGV. This CDR3 contains 14 residues. For the CDR3, the DNA is TGTGCCAGCAGCTTAGGACAGGGGGGTTGGCCCCAGCATTTT. Translating it yields CASSLGQGGWPQHF.

The sample holds many counts of this clonotype. The J gene is TRBJ2-6, the V gene TRBV3-1; D may correspond to TRBD1 or TRBD2 (5 bases each). Germline CDR1 is LGHDT and CDR2 is YNNKEL (reference sequence). The V end was cut by 5 bases, the J end by 2 bases, with 7 bases between. The CDR3 runs to 14 residues. The DNA of the CDR3 is TGTGCCAGCAGCTCGGGGCCTGGGGCCAACGTCCTGACTTTC. Protein product: CASSSGPGANVLTF.

This clonotype was counted only a few times. The chain joins TRBV5-6 to TRBJ1-6, with a possible D match to TRBD1 (6 bases). The CDR3 is made up of 14 amino acids. The V end lost 1 base, the J end lost 10 bases, and 12 bases lay between the germline ends. Per germline, CDR1 SGHDT and CDR2 YYEEEE. DNA for the CDR3: TGTGCCAGCAGCTTGAGACAGGCAAACTCACCCCTCCACTTT. As protein: CASSLRQANSPLHF.

This clonotype showed up many times. CDR3 DNA: TGTGCCATCAGTGAGGACAGGGAGAGTCAGCCCCAGCATTTT. Its protein product is CAISEDRESQPQHF. This chain uses TRBV10-3 with TRBJ1-5, with TRBD1 matching over 7 bases. Trimming at V came to 2 bases and at J to 6 bases, leaving 4 bases not matched to a gene. The length of the CDR3 is 14 residues. Germline V gene sequence: CDR1 ENHRY, CDR2 SYGVKD.